This section outlines one T cell receptor beta chain sequence together with its context. The antigen is undetermined. This record belongs to a study of OX40 agonist ivuxolimab in advanced cancers. TCRdb keeps only in-frame clones here, not all; method: immunoSEQ multiplex PCR. Of about 130,000 clones in the sample, roughly 90% are singletons; the top ten hold under 0.85%. Study findings and constraints: More expanded clones were seen, on average, in CD8+ T cells than in CD4+.

This sequence originates from an adult with an advanced solid tumor such as melanoma, head and neck, liver or kidney cancer. The sequenced sample was CD4+ or CD8+ T cells sorted from blood, obtained in a trial of the OX40 agonist ivuxolimab.

The CDR3 region is CASSQTPGASGELFF. CDR3 in DNA: TGCGCCAGCAGCCAAACTCCCGGGGCCTCCGGGGAGCTGTTTTTT. The chain links TRBV5-1 to TRBJ2-2; perhaps D is TRBD1 or TRBD2 (5 bases each). Between the trimmed V and J ends, which lost 4 bases and 6 bases, there was a span of 16 bases. In germline, CDR1 is SGHRS, CDR2 YFSETQ. CDR3 length: 15 residues. Using reference TRBV5-1 and TRBJ2-2 for the parts outside the CDR3, the full variable domain is KAGVTQTPRYLIKTRGQQVTLSCSPISGHRSVSWYQQTPGQGLQFLFEYFSETQRNKGNFPGRFSGRQFSNSRSEMNVSTLELGDSALYLCASSQTPGASGELFFGEGSRLTVL.